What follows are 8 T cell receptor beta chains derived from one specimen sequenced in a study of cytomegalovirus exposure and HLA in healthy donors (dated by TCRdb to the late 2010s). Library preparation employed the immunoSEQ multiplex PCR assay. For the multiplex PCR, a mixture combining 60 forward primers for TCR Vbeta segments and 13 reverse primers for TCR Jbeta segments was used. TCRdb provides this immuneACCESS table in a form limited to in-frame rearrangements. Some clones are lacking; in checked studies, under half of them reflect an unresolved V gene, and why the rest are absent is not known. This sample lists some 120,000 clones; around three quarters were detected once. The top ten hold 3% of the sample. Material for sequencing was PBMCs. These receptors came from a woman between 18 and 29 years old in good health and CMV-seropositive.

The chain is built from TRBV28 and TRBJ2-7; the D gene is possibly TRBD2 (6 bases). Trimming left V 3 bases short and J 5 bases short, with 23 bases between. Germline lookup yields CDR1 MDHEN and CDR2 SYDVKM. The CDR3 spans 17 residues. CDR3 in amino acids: CASSLPSSATPVDEQYF. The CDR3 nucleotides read TGTGCCAGCAGTTTGCCCTCTAGCGCAACCCCGGTGGACGAGCAGTACTTC. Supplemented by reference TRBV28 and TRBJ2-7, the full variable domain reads DVKVTQSSRYLVKRTGEKVFLECVQDMDHENMFWYRQDPGLGLRLIYFSYDVKMKEKGDIPEGYSVSREKKERFSLILESASTNQTSMYLCASSLPSSATPVDEQYFGPGTRLTVT.

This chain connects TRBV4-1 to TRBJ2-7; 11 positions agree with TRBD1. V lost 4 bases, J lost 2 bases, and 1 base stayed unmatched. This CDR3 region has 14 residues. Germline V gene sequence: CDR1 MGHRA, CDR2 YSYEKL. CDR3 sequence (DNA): TGCGCCAGCAGCCGGGACAGGGGGGCCTACGAGCAGTACTTC. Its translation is CASSRDRGAYEQYF.

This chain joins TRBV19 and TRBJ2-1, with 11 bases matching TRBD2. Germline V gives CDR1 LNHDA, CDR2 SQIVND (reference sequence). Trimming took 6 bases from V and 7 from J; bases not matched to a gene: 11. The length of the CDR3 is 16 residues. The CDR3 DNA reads TGTGCCAGTAGCCCATCTAGCGGGAGGACGAGGAATGAGCAGTTCTTC. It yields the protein CASSPSSGRTRNEQFF.

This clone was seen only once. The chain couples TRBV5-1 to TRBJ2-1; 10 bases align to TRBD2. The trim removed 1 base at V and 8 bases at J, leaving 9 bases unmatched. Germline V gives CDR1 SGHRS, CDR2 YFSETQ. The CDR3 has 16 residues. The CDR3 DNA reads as TGCGCCAGCAGCTTGCCGCTAGCGGGAGCTCACGATGAGCAGTTCTTC. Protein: CASSLPLAGAHDEQFF.

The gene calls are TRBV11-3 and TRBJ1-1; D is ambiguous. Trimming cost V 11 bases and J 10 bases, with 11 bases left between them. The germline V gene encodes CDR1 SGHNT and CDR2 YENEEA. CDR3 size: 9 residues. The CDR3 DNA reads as TGTGCCCTCTACGGGGTAGCTTTCTTT. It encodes CALYGVAFF.

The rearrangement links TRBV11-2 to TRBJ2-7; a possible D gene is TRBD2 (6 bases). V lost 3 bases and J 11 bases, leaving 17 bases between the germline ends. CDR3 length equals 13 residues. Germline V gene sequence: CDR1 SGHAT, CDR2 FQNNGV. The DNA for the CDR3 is TGTGCCAGCAGCTTTTGGCGGGAACAAACGGAGTACTTC. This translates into CASSFWREQTEYF.

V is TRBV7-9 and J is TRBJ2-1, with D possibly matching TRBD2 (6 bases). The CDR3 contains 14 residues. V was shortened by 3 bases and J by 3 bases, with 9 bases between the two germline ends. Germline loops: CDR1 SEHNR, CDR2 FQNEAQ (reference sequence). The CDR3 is CASSFSGNYNEQFF. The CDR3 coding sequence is TGTGCCAGCAGCTTTAGCGGAAACTACAATGAGCAGTTCTTC.

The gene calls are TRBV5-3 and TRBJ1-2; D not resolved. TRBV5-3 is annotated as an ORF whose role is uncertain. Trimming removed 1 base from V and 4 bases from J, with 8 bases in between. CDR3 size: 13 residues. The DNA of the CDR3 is TGTGCCAGAAGCTTGTCAGGAGGCTATGGCTACACCTTC. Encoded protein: CARSLSGGYGYTF.